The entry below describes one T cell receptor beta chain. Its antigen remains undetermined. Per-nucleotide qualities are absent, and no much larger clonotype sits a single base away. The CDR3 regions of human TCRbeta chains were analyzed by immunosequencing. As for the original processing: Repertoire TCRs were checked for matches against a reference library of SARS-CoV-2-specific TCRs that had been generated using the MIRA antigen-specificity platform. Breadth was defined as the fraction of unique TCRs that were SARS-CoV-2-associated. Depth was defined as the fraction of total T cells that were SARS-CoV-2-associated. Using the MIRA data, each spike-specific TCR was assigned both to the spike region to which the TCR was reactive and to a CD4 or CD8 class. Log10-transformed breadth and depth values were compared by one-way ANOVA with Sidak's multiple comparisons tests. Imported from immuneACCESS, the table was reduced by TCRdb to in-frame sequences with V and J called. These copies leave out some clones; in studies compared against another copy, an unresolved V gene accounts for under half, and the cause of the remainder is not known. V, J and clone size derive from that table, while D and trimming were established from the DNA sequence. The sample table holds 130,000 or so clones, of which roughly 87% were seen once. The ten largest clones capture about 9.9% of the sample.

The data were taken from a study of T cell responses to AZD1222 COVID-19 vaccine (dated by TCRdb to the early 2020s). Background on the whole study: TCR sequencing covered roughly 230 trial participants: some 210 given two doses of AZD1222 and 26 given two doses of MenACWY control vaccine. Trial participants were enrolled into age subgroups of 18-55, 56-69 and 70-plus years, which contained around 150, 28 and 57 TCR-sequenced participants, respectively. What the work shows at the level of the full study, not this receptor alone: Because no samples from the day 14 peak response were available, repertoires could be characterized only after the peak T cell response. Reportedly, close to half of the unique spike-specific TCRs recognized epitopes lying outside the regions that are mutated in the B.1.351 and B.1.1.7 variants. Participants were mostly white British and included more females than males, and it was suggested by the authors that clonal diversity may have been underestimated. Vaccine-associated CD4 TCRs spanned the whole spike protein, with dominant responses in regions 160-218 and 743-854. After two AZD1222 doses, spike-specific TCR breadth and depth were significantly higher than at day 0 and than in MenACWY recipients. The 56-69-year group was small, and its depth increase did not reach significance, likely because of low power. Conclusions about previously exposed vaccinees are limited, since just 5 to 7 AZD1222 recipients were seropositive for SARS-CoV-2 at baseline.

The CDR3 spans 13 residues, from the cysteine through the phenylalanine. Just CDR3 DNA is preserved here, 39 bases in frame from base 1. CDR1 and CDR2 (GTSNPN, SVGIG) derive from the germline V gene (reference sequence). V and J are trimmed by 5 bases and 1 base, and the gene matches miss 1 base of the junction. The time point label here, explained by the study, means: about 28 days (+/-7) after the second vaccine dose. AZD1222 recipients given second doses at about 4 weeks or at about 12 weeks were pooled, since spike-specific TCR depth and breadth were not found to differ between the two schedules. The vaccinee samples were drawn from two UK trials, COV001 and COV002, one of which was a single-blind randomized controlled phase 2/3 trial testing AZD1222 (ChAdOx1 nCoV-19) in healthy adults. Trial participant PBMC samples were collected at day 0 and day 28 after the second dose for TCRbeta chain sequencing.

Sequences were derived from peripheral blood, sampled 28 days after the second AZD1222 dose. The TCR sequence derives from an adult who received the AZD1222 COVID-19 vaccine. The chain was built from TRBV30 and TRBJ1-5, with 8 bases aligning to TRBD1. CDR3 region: CAWQGASNQPQHF. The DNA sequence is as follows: TGTGCCTGGCAGGGGGCGAGCAATCAGCCCCAGCATTTT.